The 18 T cell receptor beta chains below were found in one sample sequenced in a study of Graves' ophthalmopathy and Graves' hyperthyroidism. Using RNA transcripts, the TCR beta CDR3 regions were amplified. An initial RT-PCR round employing HTBI primers preceded a second-round multiplex PCR. TCRdb passed the multiplex PCR reads through MiXCR, listing each CDR3 protein once. Of 650,000 to 800,000 distinct CDR3 sequences in the sample, about two fifths were seen once. Material for sequencing was peripheral blood. These receptors were taken from an adult man with Graves' ophthalmopathy.

This chain links TRBV7-8 with TRBJ1-5, with 7 positions matching TRBD1. There are 13 residues in the CDR3. Germline V CDR1 and CDR2: SGHVS, FQNEAQ. Losses at the gene ends were 5 bases for V and 7 bases for J; bases not matched to a gene: 5. The chain's CDR3 is CASSETRGQPQHF. CDR3 DNA: TGTGCCAGCAGCGAGACCAGGGGGCAGCCCCAGCATTTT.

Of note for this clonotype: Possible read error: a much larger clone is one base away. As DNA, the CDR3 is TGCGCCAGCAGCTTGGCCGGGACTAGTCTGTTCGGGGAGCTGTTTTTT. Protein sequence: CASSLAGTSLFGELFF. The chain carries TRBV5-1 and TRBJ2-2; 8 bases align to TRBD2. The CDR3 loop spans 16 amino acids. Trimming removed 0 bases from V and 7 bases from J; junction bases left unmatched: 8. CDR1 and CDR2 from the germline V gene are SGHRS and YFSETQ.

On this clonotype itself: This may be a read error: a much more frequent sequence differs by one nucleotide. The chain's CDR3 is CASTMRLAGAGTQYF. CDR3 sequence (DNA): TGTGCCAGTACCATGAGATTAGCGGGGGCGGGGACCCAGTACTTC. The chain has TRBV19 and TRBJ2-5, with 9 bases aligning to TRBD2. Unmatched junction bases numbered 13, after V lost 7 bases and J lost 7 bases. CDR1 is LNHDA and CDR2 is SQIVND in the germline V gene (reference sequence). The CDR3 runs to 15 residues.

Note on this clonotype: Relative to the germline gene, one junction end is altered; a read error may explain this. V and J are TRBV10-3 and TRBJ2-6; D is unresolved. This CDR3 spans 16 amino acids. CDR1 and CDR2 (germline): ENHRY, SYGVKD. In nucleotides, the CDR3 is TGTGCCAGCAGTTACTCGGGCAGCTCTGGGGCCAACGTCCTGACTTTC. Protein sequence: CASSYSGSSGANVLTF.

The chain links TRBV2 to TRBJ2-7; D is perhaps TRBD1 (5 bases). Germline loops: CDR1 SNHLY, CDR2 FYNNEI. The V end was cut by 5 bases, the J end by 0 bases, with 14 bases between. The CDR3 runs to 15 residues. CDR3: CASSQGDPFSYEQYF. In DNA, the CDR3 is TGTGCCAGCAGTCAGGGCGACCCTTTCTCCTACGAGCAGTACTTC.

This clonotype was seen many times. The chain has TRBV7-8 and TRBJ1-4, with unresolved D. The CDR3 extends over 12 amino acids. Germline V gene data show CDR1 as SGHVS and CDR2 as FQNEAQ. The V end was cut by 4 bases, the J end by 10 bases, with 10 bases between. Written as DNA, the CDR3 is TGTGCCAGCAGCTCACCCTTGGGAAAACTGTTTTTT. It is translated as CASSSPLGKLFF.

This clonotype was counted ten times or more. The chain joins TRBV24-1 to TRBJ2-3; D ambiguous. Trimming took 5 bases from V and 3 from J, leaving 5 bases between them. The CDR3 has 12 residues. The germline CDR1 and CDR2 sequences are KGHDR and SFDVKD. CDR3: CATSGGTDTQYF. CDR3 coding DNA: TGTGCCACCAGTGGTGGGACAGATACGCAGTATTTT.

This clonotype has only a few counts. V usage is TRBV10-2 and J usage is TRBJ2-3; 10 nucleotides align to TRBD2. V dropped 4 bases and J dropped 7; count of bases not matched to a gene: 11. The CDR3 extends over 16 amino acids. Germline V CDR1 and CDR2: WSHSY, SAAADI. CDR3 bases: TGCGCCAGCAGTGTATCTAGCGGGAGCGGGGGGAATACGCAGTATTTT. Residues: CASSVSSGSGGNTQYF.

This clonotype was seen at least ten times. This sequence joins TRBV5-1 and TRBJ1-1; D gene ambiguous. CDR1 and CDR2 from the germline V gene are SGHRS and YFSETQ. Deletions cut 0 bases from V and 0 bases from J, with 9 bases between. The CDR3 has 15 amino acids. In DNA form, the CDR3 reads TGCGCCAGCAGCTTGGACGGTCTCATGAACACTGAAGCTTTCTTT. Translation: CASSLDGLMNTEAFF.

The rearrangement uses TRBV5-5 and TRBJ2-7; the match to TRBD2 covers 11 bases. J lost 4 bases, V lost 4 bases, and 7 bases had no gene match. The CDR3 loop spans 15 amino acids. Germline V gene data show CDR1 as SGHKS and CDR2 as YYEKEE (reference sequence). CDR3 sequence reads: CASSTTSGGQYEQYF. DNA of the CDR3: TGTGCCAGCAGCACCACTAGCGGGGGCCAGTACGAGCAGTACTTC.

The table lists this clonotype with many counts. The J gene is TRBJ1-6, the V gene TRBV10-3; D is undetermined. Per germline, CDR1 ENHRY and CDR2 SYGVKD. The CDR3 is 15 amino acids. The V and J ends lost 0 bases and 5 bases respectively, with 8 bases between them. In nucleotides, the CDR3 is TGTGCCATCAGTGAGTCCGGGTACGATAATTCACCCCTCCACTTT. It codes for CAISESGYDNSPLHF.

The V and J genes are TRBV5-4 and TRBJ2-7, with TRBD1 matching over 10 bases. V was clipped by 5 bases and J by 3 bases; unmatched bases: 11. Germline CDR1 is SGHNT and CDR2 is YYREEE (reference sequence). The CDR3 spans 16 residues. As DNA, the CDR3 is TGTGCCAGCAGATTGCCCCCCGGGACAGGGGACTACGAGCAGTACTTC. It yields the protein CASRLPPGTGDYEQYF.

A word on this clonotype: The CDR3 does not end in the conserved phenylalanine or tryptophan, so this is likely a read error. It is unclear where the CDR3 begins or ends on the DNA, so no DNA is shown, and the CDR3 is as TCRdb lists it. The chain combines TRBV7-9 with TRBJ2-5. Germline V gives CDR1 SEHNR, CDR2 FQNEAQ (reference sequence). Ends included, the CDR3 has 10 residues. The CDR3 sequence is CASSEETSNT.

The chain recombines TRBV29-1 with TRBJ1-1; D might be TRBD1 (6 bases). V was pared by 6 bases and J by 1 base, with 15 bases between. Germline V gives CDR1 SQVTM, CDR2 ANQGSEA. CDR3 length: 14 amino acids. The CDR3 spells CSVWGGAENTEAFF. As DNA, the CDR3 is TGCAGCGTGTGGGGGGGGGCGGAGAACACTGAAGCTTTCTTT.

This clonotype has a single count. The gene calls are TRBV15 and TRBJ1-5; weak D call: TRBD1 (5 bases). The CDR3 is made up of 13 amino acids. V shed 3 bases and J shed 4 bases, with 7 bases lying between them. CDR1 and CDR2 from the germline V gene are LNHNV and YYDKDF (reference sequence). The CDR3, as DNA: TGTGCCACCAGCAGCAGGGTTAATCAGCCCCAGCATTTT. Residues: CATSSRVNQPQHF.

There are a few counts of this clonotype. The V call is TRBV7-9, the J call TRBJ2-2; 11 nucleotides agree with TRBD2. V shed 0 bases and J 4 bases; nucleotides not matched to a gene: 4. CDR3 length equals 17 residues. Germline V gene sequence: CDR1 SEHNR, CDR2 FQNEAQ (reference sequence). CDR3 protein: CASSLAVLAGGTGELFF. In DNA form, the CDR3 reads TGTGCCAGCAGCTTAGCCGTGCTAGCGGGAGGCACCGGGGAGCTGTTTTTT.

This clonotype was observed at least ten times. The chain carries TRBV3-1 and TRBJ2-6; TRBD1 matches 7 bases. With 4 bases clipped from V and 4 bases from J, the junction kept 10 bases outside the gene matches. CDR1 is LGHDT and CDR2 is YNNKEL in the germline V gene (reference sequence). This CDR3 is built from 17 residues. The CDR3 DNA follows: TGTGCCAGCAGCCGAGAAGGGGGCGCTACCGGGGCCAACGTCCTGACTTTC. It yields the protein CASSREGGATGANVLTF.

In regard to this clonotype: A read error is likely, as this CDR3 ends without the conserved phenylalanine or tryptophan. The chain carries TRBV5-1 and TRBJ2-2; D gene ambiguous. Germline V lookup: CDR1 SGHRS, CDR2 YFSETQ. This CDR3 comprises 14 residues. Trimming shortened V by 2 bases and J by 1 base, and 6 bases separated the two germline ends. CDR3 in amino acids: CASSLTLNTGELFV. DNA of the CDR3: TGCGCCAGCAGCTTAACACTGAACACCGGGGAGCTGTTTGTT.